This entry lists 29 T cell receptor beta chains sequenced from one sample in a study of OX40 agonist ivuxolimab in advanced cancers. Clones were sequenced by immunoSEQ multiplex PCR, and TCRdb holds only the in-frame ones, with some missing. The table includes around 78,000 clones, roughly 80% detected once. The sequenced sample was CD4+ or CD8+ T cells sorted from blood, obtained in a trial of the OX40 agonist ivuxolimab. The receptors shown here come from an adult with an advanced solid tumor such as melanoma, head and neck, liver or kidney cancer.

The gene calls are TRBV4-1 and TRBJ2-1; 9 positions agree with TRBD2. CDR1 is MGHRA and CDR2 is YSYEKL in the germline V gene. This CDR3 is built from 17 residues. V lost 4 bases to trimming and J lost 6 bases; unmatched junction nucleotides: 13. As DNA, the CDR3 is TGCGCCAGCAGCCTAGACCCAATAGCGGGGGACCGCAATGAGCAGTTCTTC. Its translation: CASSLDPIAGDRNEQFF.

The V and J genes are TRBV25-1 and TRBJ1-1; D uncertain. CDR3 size: 13 residues. Germline CDR1 and CDR2: MGHDK and SYGVNS. V lost 7 bases, J lost 2 bases, and 11 bases lay in between. CDR3 amino acids: CASIGRVNTEAFF. Written as DNA, the CDR3 is TGTGCCAGCATTGGGCGGGTTAACACTGAAGCTTTCTTT.

The rearrangement joins TRBV6-1 to TRBJ2-3, with 7 nucleotides matching TRBD1. V dropped 4 bases and J dropped 2; count of bases not matched to a gene: 6. In germline, CDR1 is MNHNS, CDR2 SASEGT. The CDR3 is made up of 15 amino acids. The CDR3 nucleotides are TGTGCCAGCAGTGTTACAGGGGTTACCACAGATACGCAGTATTTT. It translates to CASSVTGVTTDTQYF.

The chain joins TRBV28 to TRBJ2-1; D uncertain. V lost 4 bases, J lost 9 bases, and 7 bases lay in between. Germline V gene data show CDR1 as MDHEN and CDR2 as SYDVKM. CDR3 length: 11 amino acids. Written as DNA, the CDR3 is TGTGCCAGCAGTTCCCCGGTTGAGCAGTTCTTC. Translated, it gives CASSSPVEQFF.

The chain is built from TRBV5-1 and TRBJ1-2, with no clear D. V was clipped by 0 bases and J by 8 bases, with 14 bases between them. CDR1 SGHRS and CDR2 YFSETQ come from the germline V gene. The length of the CDR3 is 14 residues. The CDR3 spells CASSLEGPNYGYTF. In nucleotides, the CDR3 is TGCGCCAGCAGCTTGGAAGGTCCGAATTACGGCTACACCTTC.

CDR3 nucleotides: TGTGCCAGCAGACCCAGGACAGGGATCGATACGCAGTATTTT. Protein sequence: CASRPRTGIDTQYF. V usage is TRBV27 and J usage is TRBJ2-3, with 8 bases fitting TRBD1. Trimming cost V 6 bases and J 6 bases; bases outside gene matches: 8. Germline V lookup: CDR1 MNHEY, CDR2 SMNVEV (reference sequence). This CDR3 has 14 amino acids.

The CDR3 nucleotides read TGTGCCAGCAGTGAACCCGGGGCAGCCTCCTTCACTGGCTACACCTTC. Its protein is CASSEPGAASFTGYTF. The chain has TRBV6-1 and TRBJ1-2, with a weak D call TRBD1 (5 bases). Trimming stripped 2 bases from V and 7 bases from J, with 20 bases between. The CDR3 is 16 residues long. CDR1 is MNHNS and CDR2 is SASEGT in the germline V gene.

V usage is TRBV6-6 and J usage is TRBJ1-5; D is undetermined. The CDR3 loop spans 14 amino acids. Trimming removed 4 bases from V and 5 bases from J, with 12 bases in between. Germline V lookup: CDR1 MNHNY, CDR2 SVGAGI (reference sequence). The DNA of the CDR3 is TGTGCCAGCAGTTTAGCGGGGAGCGATCAGCCCCAGCATTTT. Translating it yields CASSLAGSDQPQHF.

The chain combines TRBV19 with TRBJ2-5; maybe TRBD1 (5 bases). The CDR3 spans 15 residues. With 5 bases removed from V and 3 bases from J, the gap between germline ends came to 16 bases. Germline V lookup: CDR1 LNHDA, CDR2 SQIVND (reference sequence). CDR3 protein: CASSLRTRAKETQYF. The CDR3 coding sequence is TGTGCCAGTAGTCTCCGGACAAGAGCTAAAGAGACCCAGTACTTC.

The rearrangement uses TRBV6-5 and TRBJ1-2; D might be TRBD1 (6 bases). Germline CDR1 and CDR2: MNHEY and SVGAGI. V lost 5 bases and J lost 7, with 17 bases in between. The CDR3 contains 14 residues. Written as DNA, the CDR3 is TGTGCCAGCAGTGAAGTAAGGACAGCGGCTGGCTACACCTTC. It is translated as CASSEVRTAAGYTF.

The rearrangement links TRBV11-3 to TRBJ2-1; D is uncertain. The CDR3 spans 14 residues. CDR1 and CDR2 from the germline V gene are SGHNT and YENEEA. The V and J ends lost 0 bases and 5 bases respectively, with 8 bases between them. This CDR3 reads CASSLDGRNNEQFF. Written as DNA, the CDR3 is TGTGCCAGCAGCTTAGATGGCCGCAACAATGAGCAGTTCTTC.

The V gene is TRBV7-6, the J gene TRBJ1-4; D gene uncertain. Germline-derived CDR1 and CDR2 are SGHVS and FNYEAQ. The CDR3 is made up of 12 amino acids. With 5 bases removed from V and 7 bases from J, the gap between germline ends came to 8 bases. The CDR3 loop reads CASSPWGEKLFF. CDR3 DNA sequence: TGTGCCAGCAGCCCTTGGGGTGAAAAACTGTTTTTT.

V gene TRBV2 combines with J gene TRBJ1-2, with a tentative D call TRBD1 (5 bases). The CDR3 is 14 residues long. Germline V gene lookup returns CDR1 SNHLY and CDR2 FYNNEI. Trimming pared 6 bases from V and 2 bases from J, leaving 13 bases between. In nucleotides, the CDR3 is TGTGCCAGCAGGGGGGACGGTGGGAACTATGGCTACACCTTC. Amino acid sequence: CASRGDGGNYGYTF. The full variable domain, rest sourced from reference TRBV2 and TRBJ1-2, is EPEVTQTPSHQVTQMGQEVILRCVPISNHLYFYWYRQILGQKVEFLVSFYNNEISEKSEIFDDQFSVERPDGSNFTLKIRSTKLEDSAMYFCASRGDGGNYGYTFGSGTRLTVV.

This rearrangement joins TRBV9 to TRBJ2-5, with D perhaps being TRBD1 or TRBD2 (6 bases each). Trimming removed 6 bases from V and 3 bases from J, with 18 bases in between. Germline V gene data show CDR1 as SGDLS and CDR2 as YYNGEE. This CDR3 is built from 15 residues. CDR3 in DNA: TGTGCCAGCAACACTAGGGGGGCCGCCAAAGAGACCCAGTACTTC. This encodes CASNTRGAAKETQYF.

The chain carries TRBV2 and TRBJ2-7; unclear D gene. Germline values: CDR1 SNHLY, CDR2 FYNNEI. Deletions cut 8 bases from V and 3 bases from J, with 11 bases between. The CDR3 loop spans 12 amino acids. CDR3 amino acids: CASRTDSYEQYF. The CDR3 DNA sequence: TGTGCCAGCCGGACGGATAGCTACGAGCAGTACTTC.

In regard to this clone: The sample holds other DNA sequences that translate to the same CDR3. The CDR3 sequence: CASSEAPGAGNTIYF. CDR3 coding DNA: TGTGCCAGCAGTGAAGCCCCCGGGGCGGGAAACACCATATATTTT. The chain is built from TRBV6-1 and TRBJ1-3; D is perhaps TRBD1 (5 bases). CDR1 is MNHNS, CDR2 SASEGT, per germline. This CDR3 region has 15 residues. V lost 0 bases to trimming and J lost 4 bases, with 10 bases between them.

This rearrangement joins TRBV5-1 to TRBJ1-2, with D uncertain. There are 13 residues in the CDR3. The germline V gene has CDR1 SGHRS and CDR2 YFSETQ. V lost 2 bases and J 8 bases, leaving 13 bases between the germline ends. CDR3 nucleotides: TGCGCCAGCAGCTTTCAGGCACCGGGGGGCTACACCTTC. This translates into CASSFQAPGGYTF.

This chain joins TRBV5-4 and TRBJ2-6; D call uncertain. The CDR3 is made up of 16 amino acids. V was shortened by 3 bases and J by 2 bases, with 12 bases between the two germline ends. Germline CDR1 and CDR2: SGHNT and YYREEE (reference sequence). This CDR3 is CASSSRAITGANVLTF. CDR3 DNA sequence: TGTGCCAGCAGCTCCCGAGCGATAACTGGGGCCAACGTCCTGACTTTC.

The gene calls are TRBV5-4 and TRBJ2-2; possible D gene TRBD1, 6 bases. V gave up 4 bases and J gave up 5 bases, with 9 bases separating them. The V gene's germline CDR1 is SGHNT and CDR2 YYREEE (reference sequence). This CDR3 comprises 13 residues. In DNA, the CDR3 is TGTGCCAGCAGCCAACAGGGAACCGGGGAGCTGTTTTTT. Translation: CASSQQGTGELFF. Based on the CDR3 plus reference TRBV5-4 and TRBJ2-2, the full variable domain is ETGVTQSPTHLIKTRGQQVTLRCSSQSGHNTVSWYQQALGQGPQFIFQYYREEENGRGNFPPRFSGLQFPNYSSELNVNALELDDSALYLCASSQQGTGELFFGEGSRLTVL.

The chain recombines TRBV20-1 with TRBJ2-1; D unclear. Trimming stripped 3 bases from V and 7 bases from J, with 7 bases between. Germline CDR1 DFQATT, CDR2 SNEGSKA (reference sequence). There are 11 residues in the CDR3. The CDR3 here is CSARTPNEQFF. The CDR3 DNA is TGCAGTGCTAGGACCCCTAATGAGCAGTTCTTC.

CDR3 DNA: TGCGCCAGCAGCCTAACTAGTAGCCCCTACAATGAGCAGTTCTTC. It yields the protein CASSLTSSPYNEQFF. The chain joins TRBV5-1 to TRBJ2-1; D might be TRBD2 (5 bases). The CDR3 sequence is 15 residues long. The V end was cut by 4 bases, the J end by 2 bases, with 13 bases between. In germline, CDR1 is SGHRS, CDR2 YFSETQ.

The chain employs TRBV19 and TRBJ2-7, with unresolved D. V was cut by 5 bases and J by 2 bases, with 7 bases left in between. This CDR3 is 12 amino acids long. Per germline, CDR1 LNHDA and CDR2 SQIVND (reference sequence). The CDR3, as DNA: TGTGCCAGTAGTCACCAGCCCTACGAGCAGTACTTC. Amino acid sequence: CASSHQPYEQYF.

In its sample, this clone was seen a few times. This chain links TRBV5-4 with TRBJ2-4; 10 bases align to TRBD2. Trimming cost V 0 bases and J 1 base; bases outside gene matches: 4. The CDR3 loop spans 17 amino acids. The V gene's germline CDR1 is SGHNT and CDR2 YYREEE (reference sequence). CDR3 sequence reads: CASSLVPAGGAKNIQYF. For the CDR3, the DNA is TGTGCCAGCAGCTTGGTCCCAGCGGGGGGGGCCAAAAACATTCAGTACTTC.

The gene calls are TRBV5-1 and TRBJ2-5; 7 bases fit TRBD2. The CDR3 spans 15 residues. The germline CDR1 and CDR2 sequences are SGHRS and YFSETQ. The trim removed 5 bases at V and 4 bases at J, leaving 11 bases unmatched. The chain's CDR3 is CASRGRYQRGETQYF. CDR3 DNA: TGCGCCAGCAGAGGTCGTTACCAGCGGGGAGAGACCCAGTACTTC.

This sequence joins TRBV9 and TRBJ2-3; tentative D call: TRBD1 (7 bases). This CDR3 contains 14 residues. Germline values: CDR1 SGDLS, CDR2 YYNGEE. V gave up 2 bases and J gave up 5 bases, with 12 bases separating them. The CDR3 DNA sequence: TGTGCCAGCAGCGTGAGACAGGGAGGAGATACGCAGTATTTT. Translating gives CASSVRQGGDTQYF.

The J gene is TRBJ2-3, the V gene TRBV7-9, with 12 bases identical to TRBD2. With V trimmed by 1 base and J by 0 bases, 8 bases remained unmatched. The CDR3 is made up of 19 amino acids. Germline CDR1 is SEHNR and CDR2 is FQNEAQ (reference sequence). CDR3 DNA sequence: TGTGCCAGCAGCTTAGGGCTAGCGGGGGGGCATCTGAGCACAGATACGCAGTATTTT. Translated, it gives CASSLGLAGGHLSTDTQYF.

The V gene is TRBV7-2, the J gene TRBJ2-7; 7 bases match TRBD2. Germline-derived CDR1 and CDR2 are SGHTA and FQGNSA. With V trimmed by 5 bases and J by 7 bases, 11 bases remained unmatched. This CDR3 is built from 14 residues. Here the CDR3 reads CASSASSGVREQYF. The CDR3 DNA reads TGTGCCAGCAGCGCCTCTAGCGGAGTGCGGGAGCAGTACTTC. Together with reference TRBV7-2 and TRBJ2-7, the CDR3 gives the full variable domain: GAGVSQSPSNKVTEKGKDVELRCDPISGHTALYWYRQSLGQGLEFLIYFQGNSAPDKSGLPSDRFSAERTGGSVSTLTIQRTQQEDSAVYLCASSASSGVREQYFGPGTRLTVT.

The chain uses TRBV7-9 and TRBJ1-2, with TRBD1 as a possible D gene (6 bases). The ends were cut back, 6 bases at V and 7 bases at J, with 18 bases in the middle. Germline V gene sequence: CDR1 SEHNR, CDR2 FQNEAQ (reference sequence). The CDR3 totals 14 residues. CDR3 loop: CASRPTGSESGYTF. CDR3 sequence (DNA): TGTGCCAGCAGACCTACAGGGTCTGAGAGTGGCTACACCTTC.

The chain uses TRBV9 and TRBJ1-2; TRBD1 is a possible D gene (5 bases). Looked up from germline, CDR1 is SGDLS and CDR2 is YYNGEE. V lost 0 bases and J 8 bases, leaving 17 bases between the germline ends. This CDR3 spans 15 amino acids. The CDR3 nucleotides read TGTGCCAGCAGCGTAGAGTGGAGGGGCTTGGAGGGCTACACCTTC. Translating gives CASSVEWRGLEGYTF.